This TCR beta chain was identified in a study of shared clonotypes between healthy human individuals. Assay used: immunoSEQ multiplex PCR; TCRdb lists only in-frame clones, some missing. The sample has millions of clones, about 95% seen once. CDR1 is MNHNY, CDR2 SVGAGI, per germline (reference sequence). V lost 7 bases and J 3 bases, leaving 16 bases between the germline ends. The CDR3 covers 15 residues. The sample was naive CD4+ T cells sorted from blood. The subset is: CD45RA+ positively selected. This TCR was sampled from a young man in good health. The rearrangement links TRBV6-6 to TRBJ1-3; the D is unclear. The CDR3 spells CASTRAAPFGNTIYF. The DNA of the CDR3 is TGTGCCAGCACTAGGGCAGCACCCTTTGGAAACACCATATATTTT.